The T cell receptor (beta chain) described here comes from a study of blood T cell repertoires in COVID-19. Study at large: Samples representing acute and convalescent COVID-19 were sourced from the United States, Italy and Spain.

Enrolled during active infection, Seattle patients were then followed longitudinally. Measured with immunoSEQ multiplex PCR; TCRdb has only the in-frame clones, and not every one. The table lists around 52,000 clones, roughly 87% of them singletons. The CDR3 runs 15 residues. CDR1 and CDR2 (germline): SGHRS, YFSETQ. The ends were cut back, 4 bases at V and 3 bases at J, with 13 bases in the middle. Sequenced material: peripheral blood. This TCR came from an elderly woman with COVID-19, enrolled during active disease. This sequence joins TRBV5-1 and TRBJ2-2, with D possibly matching TRBD2 (5 bases). The CDR3 DNA reads TGCGCCAGCAGCGCGGGCCAGCAACACACCGGGGAGCTGTTTTTT. Translating gives CASSAGQQHTGELFF.